This TCR beta chain appears in the sequencing data of a study of CD8+CD57+ T cells in acquired aplastic anemia (dated by TCRdb to the late 2010s). About the investigation overall: DNA extracted from sorted CD4+ and CD8+ cells had a mean of approximately 3.4 ug, with a range of roughly 0.2 to 27.4 ug. CD8+CD57+ expansion was defined as a frequency above the mean frequency observed in healthy subjects. Beyond this particular receptor, the publication reports: Patients and healthy controls showed no significant difference in CD8+ Simpson's diversity (P=0.060). About 30 CD8+ CDR3 sequences were found to be shared between patients and controls, but these sequences appeared to be highly expressed in patients and within the immunodominant clones of the patients.

Genomic DNA was used as template for profiling of TCR beta VDJ combinations and CDR3 sequences. An Illumina HiSeq 2000 was used for TCR repertoire sequencing. As for how the authors treated the data: TRBV/TRBJ rearrangement plots, CDR3 size and DJ length profiles, and Simpson's diversity index were used to assess repertoires. Whichever DNA sequence was most abundant in the deep sequencing data was defined as the immunodominant clone. CDR3 amino acid sequences were screened for sharing across subjects and were compared with published repertoires and the VDJdb database. TCRdb applied fastp at Q25 and MiXCR to the public reads, then kept only in-frame beta chains. Rows are unified per CDR3 protein, each entry keeping the most common DNA and genes. The V and J calls were not made by the authors but by TCRdb's processing. The sample table contains more than 150,000 distinct CDR3 sequences; only one count was recorded for nearly 50% of them. The top ten hold about 8.8% of the sample.

The patients picked for sequencing were ones in whom flow cytometry had shown an expansion of CD8+CD57+ cells. Every patient had a diagnosis of severe acquired aplastic anemia based on International Study of Aplastic Anemia and Agranulocytosis and Camitta criteria. At the time blood was sampled, none of the patients had received any therapy. TCR repertoires of sorted CD4+ and CD8+ blood T cells from severe aplastic anemia patients and healthy subjects were deep-sequenced in the study. In the USA, patient enrollment took place under clinicaltrials.gov protocols 00001620, 01623167, 00001397, 00071045, 00081523 and 00961064. Ficoll-Paque density gradient centrifugation was used to isolate peripheral blood mononuclear cells. Before DNA extraction, CD4+ and CD8+ T cells were sorted by FACS or by magnetic beads. As for this clonotype: The antigen this receptor binds is unknown. Base qualities are missing; no much larger clone stands one base away.

At the junction V is shortened by 0 bases and J by 2 bases, with 12 bases in between. Reading from cysteine to phenylalanine, the CDR3 counts 15 amino acids. The retained sequence is limited to the CDR3, 45 bases, with the frame set at the first base. Reading the germline V gene gives CDR1 SGHTS and CDR2 YDEGEE. Sequencing was done on a sample of sorted CD4+, CD8+, or CD8+CD57+ T cells (not recorded which) from PBMCs. This TCR was sampled from a human donor with aplastic anemia. In this chain, TRBV5-8 is recombined with TRBJ2-7; TRBD2 is a possible D gene, resting on 6 matching bases. The nucleotide sequence reads as follows: TGTGCCAGCAGCTTGGAGGCGGGGAGCACCTACGAGCAGTACTTC. Translated, this is CASSLEAGSTYEQYF.